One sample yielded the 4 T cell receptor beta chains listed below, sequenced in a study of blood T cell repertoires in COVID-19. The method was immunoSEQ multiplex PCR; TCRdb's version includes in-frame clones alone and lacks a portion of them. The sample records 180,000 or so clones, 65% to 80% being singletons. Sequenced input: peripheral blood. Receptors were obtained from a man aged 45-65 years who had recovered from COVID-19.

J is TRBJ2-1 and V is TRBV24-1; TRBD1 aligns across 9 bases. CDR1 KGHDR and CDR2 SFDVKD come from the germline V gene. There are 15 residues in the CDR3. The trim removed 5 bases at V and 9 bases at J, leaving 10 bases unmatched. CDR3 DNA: TGTGCCACCAGTGTACCGGACAGGGGTCTGGGTGAGCAGTTCTTC. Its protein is CATSVPDRGLGEQFF.

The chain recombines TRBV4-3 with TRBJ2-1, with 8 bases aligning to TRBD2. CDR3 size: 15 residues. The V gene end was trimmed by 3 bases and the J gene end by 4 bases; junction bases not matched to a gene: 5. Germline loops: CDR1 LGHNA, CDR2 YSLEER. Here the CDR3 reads CASSHEERGYNEQFF. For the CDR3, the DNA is TGCGCCAGCAGCCATGAAGAGCGGGGGTACAATGAGCAGTTCTTC.

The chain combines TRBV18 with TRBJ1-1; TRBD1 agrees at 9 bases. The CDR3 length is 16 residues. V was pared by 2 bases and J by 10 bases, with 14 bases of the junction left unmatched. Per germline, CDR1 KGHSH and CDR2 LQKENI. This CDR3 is CASSPGNRDRVARAFF. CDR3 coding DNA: TGTGCCAGCTCACCAGGAAACCGGGACAGGGTCGCTAGAGCTTTCTTT. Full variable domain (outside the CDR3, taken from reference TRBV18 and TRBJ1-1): NAGVMQNPRHLVRRRGQEARLRCSPMKGHSHVYWYRQLPEEGLKFMVYLQKENIIDESGMPKERFSAEFPKEGPSILRIQQVVRGDSAAYFCASSPGNRDRVARAFFGQGTRLTVV.

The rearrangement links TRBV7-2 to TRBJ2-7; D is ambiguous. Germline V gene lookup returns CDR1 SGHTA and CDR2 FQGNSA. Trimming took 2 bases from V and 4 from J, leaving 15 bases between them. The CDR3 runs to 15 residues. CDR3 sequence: CASSLSGGTTYEQYF. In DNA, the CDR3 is TGTGCCAGCAGCTTATCTGGCGGTACGACTTACGAGCAGTACTTC.